These T cell receptor beta chains were read from a single sample in a study of blood T cell repertoires in COVID-19. Using immunoSEQ multiplex PCR, the repertoire was profiled, and TCRdb retains in-frame clones only, with some absent. The sample shows about 130,000 clones, around 80% of them seen only once. Specimen: peripheral blood. Every receptor here comes from a man in his sixties or seventies with acute or convalescent COVID-19. Both conserved end residues are part of each CDR3. The D gene is left open where the match is weak. Expanded clones are given a class, and other clones once, few, many or no size at all.

j_gene	d_gene	v_gene	abundance	CDR3aa	CDR3nt
TRBJ1-3	NA	TRBV5-1	NA	CASSPTGSGNTIYF	TGCGCCAGCAGCCCCACAGGGTCTGGAAACACCATATATTTT
TRBJ1-3	NA	TRBV28	NA	CASSSQVFAIYF	TGTGCCAGCAGTTCCCAGGTGTTCGCCATATATTTT
TRBJ2-2	NA	TRBV29-1	NA	CSVVSTGELFF	TGCAGCGTTGTCAGCACCGGGGAGCTGTTTTTT
TRBJ2-3	NA	TRBV9	few	CASSPGWGAILAADTQYF	TGTGCCAGCAGCCCAGGATGGGGGGCCATTCTAGCGGCAGATACGCAGTATTTT
TRBJ1-2	TRBD1	TRBV25-1	NA	CASSESRTGEIGYTF	TGTGCCAGCAGTGAATCTCGGACAGGGGAGATTGGCTACACCTTC
TRBJ1-4	NA	TRBV20-1	NA	CSASREGTDEKLFF	TGCAGTGCTAGTCGCGAGGGTACTGACGAAAAACTGTTTTTT
TRBJ2-2	TRBD2	TRBV11-2	NA	CASSSPGGGAVGELFF	TGTGCCAGCAGCTCCCCGGGCGGGGGGGCGGTCGGGGAGCTGTTTTTT
TRBJ1-5	NA	TRBV5-1	NA	CASSLTAGANQPQHF	TGCGCCAGCAGCCTTACGGCAGGGGCCAATCAGCCCCAGCATTTT
TRBJ1-1	NA	TRBV4-1	NA	CASSQNTVPMNTEAFF	TGCGCCAGCAGCCAAAACACAGTTCCTATGAACACTGAAGCTTTCTTT
TRBJ1-2	NA	TRBV28	NA	CASSGGGLGLDYGYTF	TGTGCCAGCTCTGGAGGGGGACTAGGTTTAGACTATGGCTACACCTTC
TRBJ1-2	NA	TRBV10-3	NA	CAISDDSPGYTF	TGTGCCATCAGTGACGACAGCCCTGGCTACACCTTC
TRBJ2-3	NA	TRBV15	NA	CATRGAGTDTQYF	TGTGCCACCAGGGGCGCTGGAACAGATACGCAGTATTTT
TRBJ2-1	NA	TRBV5-6	NA	CASSTVTGWNEQFF	TGTGCCAGCAGCACCGTCACAGGGTGGAATGAGCAGTTCTTC
TRBJ1-2	TRBD1	TRBV7-9	once	CASSRGQDPITF	TGTGCCAGCAGTCGCGGACAGGATCCTATCACCTTC
TRBJ1-6	NA	TRBV2	NA	CASSRDMANSPLHF	TGTGCCAGCAGTCGTGACATGGCCAATTCACCCCTCCACTTT
TRBJ2-3	TRBD1	TRBV28	NA	CASRQGGQGATPAADTQYF	TGTGCCAGCAGGCAAGGGGGACAGGGGGCTACTCCGGCGGCGGATACGCAGTATTTT
TRBJ2-3	TRBD2	TRBV7-3	NA	CASSLNIAGSTDTQYF	TGTGCCAGCAGCTTAAATATAGCGGGGAGCACAGATACGCAGTATTTT